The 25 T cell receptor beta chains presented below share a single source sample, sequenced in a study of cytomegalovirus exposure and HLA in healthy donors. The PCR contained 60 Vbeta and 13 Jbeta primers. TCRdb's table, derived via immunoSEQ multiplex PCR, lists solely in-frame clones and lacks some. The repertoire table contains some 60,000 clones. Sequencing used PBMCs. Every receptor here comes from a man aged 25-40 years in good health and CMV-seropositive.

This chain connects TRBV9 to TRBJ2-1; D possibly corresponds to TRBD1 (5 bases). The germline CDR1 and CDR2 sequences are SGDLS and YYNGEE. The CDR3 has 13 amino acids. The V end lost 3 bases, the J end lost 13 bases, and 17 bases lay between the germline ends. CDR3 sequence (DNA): TGTGCCAGCAGCGCGCAGGGCTTTCAAGCCCAGTTCTTC. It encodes CASSAQGFQAQFF.

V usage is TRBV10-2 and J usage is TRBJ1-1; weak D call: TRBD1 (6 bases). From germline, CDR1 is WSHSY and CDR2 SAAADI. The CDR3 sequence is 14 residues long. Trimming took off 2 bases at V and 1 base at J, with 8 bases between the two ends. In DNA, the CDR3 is TGCGCCAGCAGTGAGGCAGGGGAGAACACTGAAGCTTTCTTT. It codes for CASSEAGENTEAFF.

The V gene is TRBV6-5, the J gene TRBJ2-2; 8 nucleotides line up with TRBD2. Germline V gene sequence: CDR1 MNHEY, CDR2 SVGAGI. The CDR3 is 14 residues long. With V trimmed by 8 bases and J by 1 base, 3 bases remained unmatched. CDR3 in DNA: TGTGCCAGCGCACTAGCGGAGAACACCGGGGAGCTGTTTTTT. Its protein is CASALAENTGELFF.

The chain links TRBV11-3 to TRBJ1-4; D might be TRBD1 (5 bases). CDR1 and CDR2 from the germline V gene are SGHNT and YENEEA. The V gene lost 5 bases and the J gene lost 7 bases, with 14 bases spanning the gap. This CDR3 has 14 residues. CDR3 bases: TGTGCCAGCAGCGGACAAATGAATGGTGAAAAACTGTTTTTT. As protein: CASSGQMNGEKLFF.

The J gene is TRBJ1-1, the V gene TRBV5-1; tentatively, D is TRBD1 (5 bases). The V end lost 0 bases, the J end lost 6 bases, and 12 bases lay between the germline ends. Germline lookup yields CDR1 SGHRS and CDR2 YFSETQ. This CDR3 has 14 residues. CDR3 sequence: CASSLGGREAEAFF. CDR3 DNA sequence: TGCGCCAGCAGCTTGGGAGGCAGGGAGGCTGAAGCTTTCTTT.

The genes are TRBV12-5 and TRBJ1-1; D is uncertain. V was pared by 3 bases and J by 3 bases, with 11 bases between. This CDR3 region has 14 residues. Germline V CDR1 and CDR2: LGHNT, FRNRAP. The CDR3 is CASGFNSPDTEAFF. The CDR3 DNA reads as TGTGCTAGTGGTTTTAATTCCCCCGACACTGAAGCTTTCTTT.

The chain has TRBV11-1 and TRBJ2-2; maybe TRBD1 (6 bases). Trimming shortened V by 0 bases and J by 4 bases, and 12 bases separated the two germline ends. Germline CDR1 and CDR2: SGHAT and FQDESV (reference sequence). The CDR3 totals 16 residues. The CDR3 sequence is CASSLAGTHFTGELFF. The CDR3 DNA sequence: TGTGCCAGCAGCTTAGCCGGGACACATTTCACCGGGGAGCTGTTTTTT.

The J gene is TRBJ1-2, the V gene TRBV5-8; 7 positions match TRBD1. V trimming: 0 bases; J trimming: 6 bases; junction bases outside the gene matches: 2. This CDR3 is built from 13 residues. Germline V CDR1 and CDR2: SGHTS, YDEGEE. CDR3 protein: CASSLGQGNGYTF. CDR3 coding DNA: TGTGCCAGCAGCTTGGGACAGGGCAATGGCTACACCTTC.

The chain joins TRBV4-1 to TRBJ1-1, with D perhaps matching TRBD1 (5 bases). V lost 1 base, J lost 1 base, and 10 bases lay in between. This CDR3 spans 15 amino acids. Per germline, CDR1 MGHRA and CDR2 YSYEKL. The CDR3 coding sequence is TGCGCCAGCAGCCAAGTTGCACAGGCGAACACTGAAGCTTTCTTT. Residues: CASSQVAQANTEAFF.

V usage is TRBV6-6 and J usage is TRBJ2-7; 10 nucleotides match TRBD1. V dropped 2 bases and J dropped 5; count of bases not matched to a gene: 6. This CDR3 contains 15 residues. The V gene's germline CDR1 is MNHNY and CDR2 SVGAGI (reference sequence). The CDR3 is CASSYRGTGDHEQYF. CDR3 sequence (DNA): TGTGCCAGCAGTTACAGGGGGACAGGGGACCACGAGCAGTACTTC.

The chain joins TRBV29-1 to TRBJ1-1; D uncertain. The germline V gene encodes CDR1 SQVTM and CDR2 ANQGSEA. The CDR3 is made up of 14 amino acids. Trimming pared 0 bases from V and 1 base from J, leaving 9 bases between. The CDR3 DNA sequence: TGCAGCGTTGAAGATCGAGGATCGAACACTGAAGCTTTCTTT. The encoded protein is CSVEDRGSNTEAFF.

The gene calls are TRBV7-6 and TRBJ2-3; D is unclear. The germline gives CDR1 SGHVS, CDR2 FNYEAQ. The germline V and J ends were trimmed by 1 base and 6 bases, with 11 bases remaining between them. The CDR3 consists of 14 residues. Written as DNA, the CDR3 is TGTGCCAGCAGCTTAGGAGTCCCACCCGATACGCAGTATTTT. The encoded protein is CASSLGVPPDTQYF.

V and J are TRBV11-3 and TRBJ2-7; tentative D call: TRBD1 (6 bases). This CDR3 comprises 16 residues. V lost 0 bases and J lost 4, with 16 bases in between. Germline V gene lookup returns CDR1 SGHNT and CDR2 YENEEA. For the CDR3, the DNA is TGTGCCAGCAGCTTAGATCTGGGACAACCTTATTACGAGCAGTACTTC. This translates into CASSLDLGQPYYEQYF.

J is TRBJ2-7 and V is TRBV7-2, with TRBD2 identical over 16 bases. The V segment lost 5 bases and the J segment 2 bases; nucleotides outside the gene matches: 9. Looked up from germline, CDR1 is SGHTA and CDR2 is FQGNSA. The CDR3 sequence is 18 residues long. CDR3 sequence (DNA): TGTGCCAGCAGCCCTGGGACTAGCGGGGGGGCGGTAGCCTACGAGCAGTACTTC. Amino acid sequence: CASSPGTSGGAVAYEQYF.

CDR3 region: CAIRVPPLNEQFF. Written as DNA, the CDR3 is TGTGCCATCAGGGTTCCCCCACTCAATGAGCAGTTCTTC. The rearrangement uses TRBV10-3 and TRBJ2-1; D is unclear. The V and J ends lost 6 bases and 6 bases respectively, with 12 bases between them. The CDR3 runs to 13 residues. Germline V CDR1 and CDR2: ENHRY, SYGVKD.

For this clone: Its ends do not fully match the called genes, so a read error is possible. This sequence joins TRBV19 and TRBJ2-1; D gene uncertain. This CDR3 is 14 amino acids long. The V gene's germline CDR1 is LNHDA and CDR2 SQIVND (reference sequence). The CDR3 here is CASSISNSDNEQFF. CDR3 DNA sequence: TGTGCCAGTAGTATTTCCAACTCCGACAATGAGCAGTTCTTC.

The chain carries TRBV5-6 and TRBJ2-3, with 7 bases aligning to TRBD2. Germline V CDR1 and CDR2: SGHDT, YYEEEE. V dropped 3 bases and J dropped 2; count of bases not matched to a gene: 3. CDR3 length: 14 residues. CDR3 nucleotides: TGTGCCAGCAGCTACAGCGGGGACACAGATACGCAGTATTTT. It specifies CASSYSGDTDTQYF.

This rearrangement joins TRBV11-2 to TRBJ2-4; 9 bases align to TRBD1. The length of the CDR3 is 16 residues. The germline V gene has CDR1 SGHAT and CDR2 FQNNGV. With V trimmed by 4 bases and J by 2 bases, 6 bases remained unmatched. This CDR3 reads CASSSGTGFSKNIQYF. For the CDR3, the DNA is TGTGCCAGCAGCTCCGGGACAGGGTTTTCCAAAAACATTCAGTACTTC.

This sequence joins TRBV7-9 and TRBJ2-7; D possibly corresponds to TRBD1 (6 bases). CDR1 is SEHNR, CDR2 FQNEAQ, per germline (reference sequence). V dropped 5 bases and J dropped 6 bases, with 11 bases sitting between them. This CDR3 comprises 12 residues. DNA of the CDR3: TGTGCCAGCAGCGCCGGGACAACCGAGCAGTACTTC. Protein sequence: CASSAGTTEQYF.

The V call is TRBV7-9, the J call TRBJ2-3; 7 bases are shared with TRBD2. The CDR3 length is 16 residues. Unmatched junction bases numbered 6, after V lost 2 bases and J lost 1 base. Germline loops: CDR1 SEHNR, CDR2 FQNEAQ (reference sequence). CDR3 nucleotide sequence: TGTGCCAGCAGCTTAACCTTAAGCGGGGGCACAGATACGCAGTATTTT. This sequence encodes CASSLTLSGGTDTQYF.

The DNA of the CDR3 is TGCGCCAGCAGCATACGTATATCGGGCTCCTACAATGAGCAGTTCTTC. This encodes CASSIRISGSYNEQFF. The rearrangement uses TRBV5-1 and TRBJ2-1, with no clear D. With 4 bases removed from V and 0 bases from J, the gap between germline ends came to 14 bases. CDR1 and CDR2 (germline): SGHRS, YFSETQ. The CDR3 is 16 residues long.

CDR3 DNA: TGCGCCAGCAGCTTGAAGCAGGGCTTGAACACTGAAGCTTTCTTT. Translation gives CASSLKQGLNTEAFF. The rearrangement links TRBV5-1 to TRBJ1-1; tentatively, D is TRBD1 (5 bases). Germline V gene lookup returns CDR1 SGHRS and CDR2 YFSETQ. The CDR3 runs to 15 residues. V was cut by 1 base and J by 0 bases, with 10 bases left in between.

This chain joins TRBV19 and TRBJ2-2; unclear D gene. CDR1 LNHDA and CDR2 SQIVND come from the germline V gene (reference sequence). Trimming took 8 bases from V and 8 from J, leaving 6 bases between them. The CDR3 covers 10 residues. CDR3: CASHGGELFF. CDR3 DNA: TGTGCCAGTCACGGGGGGGAGCTGTTTTTT.

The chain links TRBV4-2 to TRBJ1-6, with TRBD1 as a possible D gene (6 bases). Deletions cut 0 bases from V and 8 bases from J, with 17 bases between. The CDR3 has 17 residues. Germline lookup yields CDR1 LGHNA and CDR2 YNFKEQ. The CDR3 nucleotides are TGTGCCAGCAGCCAAGATGGGGGGGACGGGGGGCATTCACCCCTCCACTTT. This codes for CASSQDGGDGGHSPLHF.

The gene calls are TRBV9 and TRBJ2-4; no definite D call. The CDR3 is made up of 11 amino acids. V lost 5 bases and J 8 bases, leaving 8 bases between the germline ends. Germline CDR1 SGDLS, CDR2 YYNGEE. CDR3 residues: CASSSSYIQYF. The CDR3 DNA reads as TGTGCCAGCAGTAGCTCGTACATTCAGTACTTC.